This TCR beta chain was sequenced in a study of blood T cell repertoires in COVID-19. Study at large: Specimens from acute and convalescent COVID-19 originated in the United States, Italy and Spain. In each case, the material was cDNA or gDNA derived from T cells, B-cell-depleted T cells, or PBMCs.

Original handling: Reference gene primer amplification gave estimated nucleated cell counts. Generated by immunoSEQ multiplex PCR, the TCRdb table keeps only in-frame clones and is missing some. The DNA gave D and trimming, while V, J and clone size come from that table. The sample yields about 190,000 clones, around 80% seen once. Per germline, CDR1 LNHDA and CDR2 SQIVND (reference sequence). This CDR3 is built from 15 residues. The trim removed 6 bases at V and 8 bases at J, leaving 11 bases unmatched. The receptor was derived from a woman in her forties or fifties with acute or convalescent COVID-19. J is TRBJ1-2 and V is TRBV19; 11 nucleotides line up with TRBD1. The sequenced sample consisted of peripheral blood. The CDR3 nucleotides read TGTGCCAGTAGGAATTTCGGACAGGGGGCACAGGGCTACACCTTC. This sequence encodes CASRNFGQGAQGYTF.